This passage covers 7 T cell receptor beta chains from one sample sequenced in a study of brain metastases from non-small cell lung cancer. Profiling relied on immunoSEQ multiplex PCR, and the TCRdb table lists in-frame clones only, not all of them. The table has several thousand clones, roughly 85% seen once. The sequenced material came from primary lung tumor tissue. These TCRs come from a donor over 35 with non-small cell lung cancer.

This clone has a single count. The gene calls are TRBV10-3 and TRBJ1-2; unclear D gene. The CDR3 totals 14 residues. The V end lost 3 bases, the J end lost 1 base, and 9 bases lay between the germline ends. From germline, CDR1 is ENHRY and CDR2 SYGVKD. CDR3 bases: TGTGCCATCAGTGACGCGGACCGTAACTATGGCTACACCTTC. This gives the protein CAISDADRNYGYTF.

The count of this clone is one. This chain uses TRBV7-2 with TRBJ2-1; TRBD1 is a possible D gene (6 bases). The CDR3 is 16 residues long. In germline, CDR1 is SGHTA, CDR2 FQGNSA. V shed 2 bases and J shed 7 bases, with 18 bases lying between them. This CDR3 reads CASSLRSGVIQNEQFF. CDR3 DNA sequence: TGTGCCAGCAGCTTACGATCAGGGGTAATTCAGAATGAGCAGTTCTTC.

V and J are TRBV7-3 and TRBJ2-4; D is unresolved. Germline V gives CDR1 SGHTA, CDR2 FQGTGA. V shed 4 bases and J shed 0 bases, with 13 bases lying between them. This CDR3 comprises 16 residues. This CDR3 is CASSSTRGIAKNIQYF. The DNA of the CDR3 is TGTGCCAGCAGCTCGACCCGTGGAATAGCCAAAAACATTCAGTACTTC.

This chain links TRBV5-1 with TRBJ1-1; 7 bases line up with TRBD1. Trimming at V came to 3 bases and at J to 6 bases, leaving 8 bases not matched to a gene. The CDR3 has 14 residues. From germline, CDR1 is SGHRS and CDR2 YFSETQ. The DNA of the CDR3 is TGCGCCAGCAGCTGGGACAGTTTTGGAGCTGAAGCTTTCTTT. This encodes CASSWDSFGAEAFF.

The V gene is TRBV10-2, the J gene TRBJ1-1; TRBD1 is a possible D gene (5 bases). There are 15 residues in the CDR3. Trimming cost V 8 bases and J 1 base, with 17 bases left between them. The germline CDR1 and CDR2 sequences are WSHSY and SAAADI. The CDR3 spells CASSWGLTANTEAFF. CDR3 bases: TGCGCCAGCTCATGGGGATTGACAGCGAACACTGAAGCTTTCTTT.

The chain uses TRBV5-5 and TRBJ2-1; 12 bases line up with TRBD2. Germline assignment: CDR1 SGHKS and CDR2 YYEKEE (reference sequence). V shed 0 bases and J 10 bases; nucleotides not matched to a gene: 11. The CDR3 extends over 17 amino acids. CDR3 residues: CASSLASGGASPNEQFF. In DNA, the CDR3 is TGTGCCAGCAGCTTGGCTAGCGGGGGGGCGTCCCCCAACGAGCAGTTCTTC.

The V gene is TRBV7-8, the J gene TRBJ2-1, with a possible D match to TRBD1 (5 bases). CDR3 length equals 15 residues. V lost 8 bases and J 7 bases, leaving 21 bases between the germline ends. CDR1 SGHVS and CDR2 FQNEAQ come from the germline V gene. This CDR3 is CASGMSGQRGNEQFF. The CDR3 nucleotides read TGTGCCAGCGGAATGTCGGGTCAAAGGGGTAATGAGCAGTTCTTC.